Reported below is one T cell receptor beta chain. As a fraction of the sample, this clonotype is medium-sized (0.01 to 0.1%). There is no known antigen for this receptor. Base qualities are missing; no much larger clone stands one base away. CDR1 and CDR2 are read off the germline V gene as MNHEY and SVGAGI. The CDR3 holds 13 amino acids from the cysteine to the phenylalanine. Only the CDR3 portion is preserved as DNA: 39 bases, with reading frame beginning at the first base. V is cut by 2 bases and J by 10 bases, and the space between the germline ends is 12 bases. These data originate in a study of molecular identifiers for immune sequencing clone quantification (dated by TCRdb to 2017 to 2018). Concerning the study at large: For a replicate experiment, the RNA from either 20,000 or 100,000 naive CD8 T cells was divided into five aliquots, and four of those aliquots went on to sequencing. This methods study benchmarked molecular-identifier clustering-based TCR repertoire sequencing (MIDCIRS) and TCR RNA copy counting, using CD8 T cells to do so.

Naive CD8 T cell libraries were made from roughly 20,000 to 1,000,000 sorted cells using 10%, 30% or 50% of purified RNA. On a BD FACSAria II, naive CD8 T cells were FACS-sorted as CD8+CD4-CCR7+CD45RA+ and collected into RLT Plus buffer. Detection sensitivity was tested by spiking Jurkat RNA equal to fewer than twelve TCR copies' worth into samples containing 20,000-1,000,000 naive CD8 T cells. CD8 T cells were enriched with RosetteSep CD8+ T Cell Enrichment Cocktail and Ficoll-Paque, followed by ACK red cell lysis. Study-level results and caveats: Roughly 2.8 recovered TCR RNA copies per cell were obtained by modeling, versus around 9.8 by digital PCR, implying a capture efficiency of about 30%. In CMV-specific effector cells, over 99% of molecules were held by clones above 20 RNA copies, whereas under 1% of molecules were held by such clones in naive cells. Spiked-in Jurkat TCR RNA equal to a single cell's worth was reported to be detectable even within one million naive CD8 T cells. When barcode sub-clustering was omitted, TCR diversity was inflated by chimeric consensus sequences, with chimeras reaching as high as 47%. Highly expanded clone sizes could be underestimated because identical TCR molecules may share a barcode. Spiked-in Jurkat TCR RNA (approximately eleven copies' worth), which is not part of the donor repertoire, was contained in the naive libraries.

Libraries were prepared through PCR. TCRdb shows the sequencer as Illumina HiSeq 4000. Bulk TCR libraries were generated as previously described, with the TCR primers listed in Table S5 used. Purification of total RNA was performed with the Qiagen AllPrep DNA/RNA kit. Before any analysis, reads coming from multiple sequencing runs of the same library were combined into one pool. The published analysis was carried out like this. Only reads with exact TCR constant sequence were kept, trimmed to 150 nt, and grouped by their 12-nt molecular barcodes. Reads within each barcode group were sub-clustered using a 15% Levenshtein threshold, and quality-weighted consensus sequences were constructed for each RNA molecule. Non-functional sequences were filtered out, along with any lower-count sequence sitting one edit away from another sequence. Based on fitting two negative binomial distributions, any barcode sub-cluster with under 20% of the maximum read count was discarded. TCRdb's own reprocessing of the public reads used fastp at Q25 and MiXCR and kept productive beta chains. Rows merge per CDR3 protein into single entries with the most common DNA and genes. V and J calls and clone size were set by TCRdb, not the authors. Here the sample has tens of thousands of distinct CDR3 sequences; approximately 19% occur a single time. The top ten clonotypes cover more than 0.9% of the sample.

The clonotype was recovered from a human donor in good health. Some libraries in this study had Jurkat cell RNA spiked in. Material for sequencing was naive CD8+ T cells from blood, with Jurkat cell RNA spiked in. The cell subset or site label of this sample denotes: FACS-sorted CD8+CD4-CCR7+CD45RA+ naive T cells. In this chain, TRBV6-5 is recombined with TRBJ2-4; too little of a D gene remains to name it. The CDR3 is CASSYVSGEIQYF. The DNA sequence reads TGTGCCAGCAGTTACGTATCTGGAGAAATTCAGTACTTC.